This record looks at one T cell receptor beta chain sequence and its context. No antigen is known for it. Full-length variable regions came from constant-region reverse primers plus semi-nested Nested Universal Primer A PCR. One entry per CDR3 protein results from TCRdb running MiXCR on the 5' RACE reads. This sample has more than 10,000 distinct CDR3 sequences, with about 51% found just once. Treg sorting used a CD4+CD25+CD127-/low gate. Regarding the study as a whole: Tumor memory CD4+ T cell TCR gene usage was found to cluster with blood and lymph node memory CD4+ cells and with lymph node naive CD4+ cells. Larger-cohort validation covered only one TCR beta V-J rearrangement.

The specimen sequenced was tumor-infiltrating Tregs sorted from the breast tumor. This receptor was identified in a female donor with breast cancer.

CDR3 DNA: TGCAGCGTGGGAATCTTGGACACTGAAGCTTTCTTT. This translates into CSVGILDTEAFF. The V and J genes are TRBV29-1 and TRBJ1-1; no firm D call. V was shortened by 6 bases and J by 3 bases, with 11 bases between the two germline ends. Germline values: CDR1 SQVTM, CDR2 ANQGSEA. This CDR3 has 12 amino acids.